This T cell receptor (beta chain) was recorded in a study of blood T cell repertoires in COVID-19. With regard to this clone: The same CDR3 arises from other DNA sequences in this sample as well.

Clones were sequenced by immunoSEQ multiplex PCR, and TCRdb holds only the in-frame ones, with some missing. This table holds under 300,000 clones, 88% found once. Participants were aged about 18 to 89 years, lived in under 30 US areas, and enrolled virtually. Self-reported history from a screening survey and questionnaire set each donor's cohort. This sequence originates from a woman aged 40-49 years with acute COVID-19. Sequencing was carried out using PBMCs or T cells enriched from blood (not recorded which).

In DNA form, the CDR3 reads TGTGCCACCAGTGATCCCGGGACAGGCAACTATGGCTACACCTTC. Amino acids: CATSDPGTGNYGYTF. The V and J genes are TRBV24-1 and TRBJ1-2, with TRBD1 identical over 8 bases. The CDR3 is 15 residues long. J gave up 2 bases and V 3 bases, and 4 bases lay outside the gene matches. Germline assignment: CDR1 KGHDR and CDR2 SFDVKD.